Listed below are T cell receptor beta chains from one sample, sequenced in a study of T-cell reconstitution after alpha-beta-depleted transplantation in children. TCRdb redid the calling of the PCR reads with MiXCR, one entry per CDR3 protein. Among approximately 240,000 distinct CDR3 sequences, approximately 10% were seen once, and the ten largest hold 28%. This specimen consisted of PBMCs, obtained before TCRalphabeta/CD19-depleted stem cell transplant. The receptors originated from a child less than two years old with acute myeloid leukemia, due to receive a stem cell transplant. Both conserved end residues are part of each CDR3. D genes are given only for firm matches. Clone size is given for some rows only: seen once, a few or many times, or a class if the clone is expanded.

V gene	J gene	clone size	D gene	CDR3 protein	CDR3 DNA
TRBV9	TRBJ2-1	many	-	CASSVMGYEQFF	TGTGCCAGCAGCGTAATGGGCTATGAGCAGTTCTTC
TRBV12-3/TRBV12-4	TRBJ1-5	many	TRBD1	CASTSQGAEQPQHF	TGTGCCTCTACATCACAGGGGGCAGAACAGCCCCAGCATTTT
TRBV6-5	TRBJ1-1	many	-	CASSYRAGPMNTEAFF	TGTGCCAGCAGTTACAGGGCAGGGCCTATGAACACTGAAGCTTTCTTT
TRBV7-9	TRBJ2-3	few	-	CASSPNPVDTQYF	TGTGCCAGCAGCCCTAACCCTGTGGATACGCAGTATTTT
TRBV3-1	TRBJ1-6	many	-	CASSQGRHSPLHF	TGTGCCAGCAGCCAGGGCCGACATTCACCCCTCCACTTT
TRBV29-1	TRBJ2-7	many	TRBD2	CSVTLTSGSVYEQYF	TGCAGCGTCACGCTGACTAGCGGGAGTGTATACGAGCAGTACTTC
TRBV5-1	TRBJ1-2	few	-	CASSLDPGANGGYTF	TGCGCCAGCAGCTTGGACCCGGGGGCGAACGGTGGCTACACCTTC
TRBV28	TRBJ2-7	-	-	CASSLGRRSYEQYF	TGTGCCAGCAGTTTAGGGCGGCGGTCCTACGAGCAGTACTTC
TRBV25-1	TRBJ2-7	many	TRBD1	CASRDRQGAYEQYF	TGTGCCAGCAGGGACCGACAGGGGGCCTACGAGCAGTACTTC
TRBV6-2/TRBV6-3	TRBJ2-1	many	TRBD2	CASRRGGSKQFF	TGTGCCAGCAGGCGGGGGGGGAGTAAGCAGTTCTTC
TRBV5-6	TRBJ2-1	many	TRBD2	CASSSPGLAGDNEQFF	TGTGCCAGCAGCTCGCCGGGACTAGCGGGGGACAATGAGCAGTTCTTC
TRBV27	TRBJ2-3	many	TRBD2	CASSIRTSGGADTQYF	TGTGCCAGCAGTATCAGAACTAGCGGGGGGGCAGATACGCAGTATTTT
TRBV7-6	TRBJ2-7	few	-	CASSLYPPAEQGDYEQYF	TGTGCCAGCAGCTTATATCCCCCCGCCGAACAGGGAGATTACGAGCAGTACTTC
TRBV21-1	TRBJ1-1	many	-	CASSKGRLGAFF	TGTGCCAGCAGCAAAGGTCGGTTGGGGGCTTTCTTT
TRBV7-6	TRBJ1-3	many	-	CASSFNPGAGGTTIYF	TGTGCCAGCAGCTTCAACCCGGGGGCGGGCGGAACCACCATATATTTT
TRBV30	TRBJ2-3	many	-	CAWSVQVDTQYF	TGTGCCTGGAGTGTACAGGTAGATACGCAGTATTTT
TRBV29-1	TRBJ1-5	many	-	CSVGWAGNQPQHF	TGCAGCGTGGGCTGGGCAGGCAATCAGCCCCAGCATTTT
TRBV11-2	TRBJ2-2	many	TRBD2	CASRPLTGTSGRWGGELFF	TGTGCCAGCAGACCCCTAACCGGGACTAGCGGGAGATGGGGCGGGGAGCTGTTTTTT
TRBV27	TRBJ2-2	many	-	CASSRSGELFF	TGTGCCAGCAGTAGGTCCGGGGAGCTGTTTTTT
TRBV5-1	TRBJ2-3	many	TRBD1	CASRDRRTDTQYF	TGCGCCAGCCGGGACAGGCGCACAGATACGCAGTATTTT
TRBV10-3	TRBJ1-5	many	-	CAISEAGSNQPQHF	TGTGCCATCAGTGAGGCGGGTAGCAATCAGCCCCAGCATTTT
TRBV5-1	TRBJ2-7	-	-	CASSNREGYEQYF	TGCGCCAGCAGCAACAGGGAGGGGTACGAGCAGTACTTC
TRBV4-3	TRBJ2-7	few	-	CASSQSIGPYEQYF	TGCGCCAGCAGCCAGAGCATAGGTCCCTACGAGCAGTACTTC
TRBV29-1	TRBJ1-2	-	-	CIVAQRNYGYTF	TGCATCGTTGCACAGAGGAACTATGGCTACACCTTC
TRBV6-5	TRBJ1-4	few	-	CASSYVDGDEKLFF	TGTGCCAGCAGTTATGTTGACGGGGATGAAAAACTGTTTTTT
TRBV7-2	TRBJ2-5	many	-	CASSFGHQETQYF	TGTGCCAGCAGCTTTGGCCACCAAGAGACCCAGTACTTC
TRBV28	TRBJ1-5	-	-	CASTKTGRQPQHF	TGTGCCAGCACCAAAACGGGGAGACAGCCCCAGCATTTT
TRBV28	TRBJ1-2	many	-	CASSLRAEGYTF	TGTGCCAGCAGTCTCAGGGCGGAAGGCTACACCTTC
TRBV7-8	TRBJ2-7	many	TRBD2	CASSSSGTSGTYEQYF	TGTGCCAGCAGCTCTTCCGGGACTAGCGGGACCTACGAGCAGTACTTC
TRBV7-9	TRBJ2-1	many	TRBD2	CASSLMTSGSDEQFF	TGTGCCAGCAGCTTAATGACTAGCGGGAGCGATGAGCAGTTCTTC
TRBV2	TRBJ1-3	many	-	CASSEETNSGNTIYF	TGTGCCAGCAGTGAGGAGACAAACTCTGGAAACACCATATATTTT
TRBV6-4	TRBJ2-1	-	-	CASSGNAKYNEQFF	TGTGCCAGCAGTGGCAACGCGAAATACAATGAGCAGTTCTTC
TRBV28	TRBJ2-5	-	-	CATQGGETQYF	TGTGCCACCCAGGGCGGCGAGACCCAGTACTTC
TRBV7-9	TRBJ2-7	many	TRBD2	CASSSAGSSYEQYF	TGTGCCAGCAGCTCAGCGGGGAGCTCCTACGAGCAGTACTTC
TRBV10-3	TRBJ1-3	few	-	CAISDPAVGRPSGNTIYF	TGTGCCATCAGTGACCCAGCGGTGGGCAGGCCTTCTGGAAACACCATATATTTT
TRBV12-3/TRBV12-4	TRBJ2-2	many	TRBD2	CASSLSGRGIILNTGELFF	TGTGCCAGCAGTTTGTCCGGGCGGGGGATTATTCTGAACACCGGGGAGCTGTTTTTT
TRBV7-9	TRBJ1-4	-	-	CAGDRLFQEKLFF	TGTGCCGGAGACCGTCTATTCCAGGAAAAACTGTTTTTT
TRBV29-1	TRBJ1-1	-	-	CSVDGGAAFTEAFF	TGCAGCGTTGACGGAGGGGCGGCTTTCACTGAAGCTTTCTTT
TRBV7-8	TRBJ2-5	many	-	CASRVSGGETQYF	TGTGCCAGCAGGGTTTCGGGTGGCGAGACCCAGTACTTC
TRBV7-2	TRBJ1-1	many	TRBD1	CASSGQGGMTEAFF	TGTGCCAGCAGCGGACAGGGGGGGATGACTGAAGCTTTCTTT
TRBV7-2	TRBJ2-3	many	-	CASVQAASLPDTQYF	TGTGCCAGCGTCCAGGCGGCCTCCCTCCCGGATACGCAGTATTTT
TRBV19	TRBJ1-2	many	TRBD1	CASSSRTGIYGYTF	TGTGCCAGTAGCTCCAGGACAGGCATCTATGGCTACACCTTC
TRBV15	TRBJ2-1	many	TRBD2	CATSRDPLAGLHNEQFF	TGTGCCACCAGCAGAGATCCCTTAGCGGGGCTACACAATGAGCAGTTCTTC
TRBV7-9	TRBJ2-3	-	TRBD1	CASGSWWRQAGGKNNTDTQYF	TGTGCCAGCGGCTCGTGGTGGCGTCAGGCAGGGGGAAAAAACAACACAGATACGCAGTATTTT
TRBV14	TRBJ2-7	many	TRBD2	CASSQARGTSGRTHHYEQYF	TGTGCCAGCAGCCAAGCCAGGGGGACTAGCGGGAGAACCCACCACTACGAGCAGTACTTC
TRBV19	TRBJ2-6	few	-	CASRKRESGANVLTF	TGTGCCAGTAGGAAGAGGGAATCCGGGGCCAACGTCCTGACTTTC
TRBV4-1	TRBJ1-2	many	-	CASSQAGTRNYGYTF	TGCGCCAGCAGCCAAGCGGGGACTCGCAACTATGGCTACACCTTC
TRBV20-1	TRBJ2-7	many	-	CSARIGNYEQYF	TGCAGTGCTAGGATCGGAAATTACGAGCAGTACTTC
TRBV7-9	TRBJ1-1	many	-	CASSLAQGIAGTEAFF	TGTGCCAGCAGCTTAGCCCAGGGGATCGCCGGGACTGAAGCTTTCTTT
TRBV7-2	TRBJ1-2	many	-	CASSYNPTSNYGYTF	TGTGCCAGCAGCTATAACCCGACATCTAACTATGGCTACACCTTC
TRBV4-3	TRBJ2-7	many	-	CASSQSAGFVYEQYF	TGCGCCAGCAGCCAAAGCGCAGGGTTCGTCTACGAGCAGTACTTC
TRBV12-3/TRBV12-4	TRBJ2-7	-	-	CASSLAMGYEQYF	TGTGCCAGCAGTTTAGCGATGGGGTACGAGCAGTACTTC
TRBV7-8	TRBJ2-2	few	-	CVSSLAGTGYTGELFF	TGTGTCAGCAGCTTAGCGGGGACAGGATACACCGGGGAGCTGTTTTTT
TRBV24-1	TRBJ2-1	-	-	CATSEDGTPNEQFF	TGTGCCACCAGTGAGGACGGGACTCCCAATGAGCAGTTCTTC